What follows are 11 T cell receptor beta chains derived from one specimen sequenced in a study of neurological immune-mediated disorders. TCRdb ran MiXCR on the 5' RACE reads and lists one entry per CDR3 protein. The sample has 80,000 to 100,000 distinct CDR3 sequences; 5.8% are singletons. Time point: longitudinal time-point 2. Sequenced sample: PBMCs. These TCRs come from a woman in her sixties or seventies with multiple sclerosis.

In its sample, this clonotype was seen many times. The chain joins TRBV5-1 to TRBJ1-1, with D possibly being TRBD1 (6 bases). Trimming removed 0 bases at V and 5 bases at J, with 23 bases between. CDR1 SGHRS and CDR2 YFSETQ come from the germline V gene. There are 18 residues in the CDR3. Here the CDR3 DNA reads TGCGCCAGCAGCTTGGAGGCAGGGGAGGCTGGTTTTATGACTGAAGCTTTCTTT. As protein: CASSLEAGEAGFMTEAFF.

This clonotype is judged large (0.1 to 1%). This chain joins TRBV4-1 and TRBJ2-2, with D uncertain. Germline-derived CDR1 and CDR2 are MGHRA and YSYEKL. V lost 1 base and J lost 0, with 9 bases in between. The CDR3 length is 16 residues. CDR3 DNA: TGCGCCAGCAGCCAAGCGAGAAATACGAACACCGGGGAGCTGTTTTTT. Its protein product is CASSQARNTNTGELFF.

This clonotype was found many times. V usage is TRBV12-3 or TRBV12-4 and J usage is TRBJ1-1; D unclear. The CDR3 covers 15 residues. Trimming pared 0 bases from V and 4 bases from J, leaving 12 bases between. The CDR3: CASSLALLGSTEAFF. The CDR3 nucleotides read TGTGCCAGCAGTTTAGCGCTTCTAGGGAGCACTGAAGCTTTCTTT.

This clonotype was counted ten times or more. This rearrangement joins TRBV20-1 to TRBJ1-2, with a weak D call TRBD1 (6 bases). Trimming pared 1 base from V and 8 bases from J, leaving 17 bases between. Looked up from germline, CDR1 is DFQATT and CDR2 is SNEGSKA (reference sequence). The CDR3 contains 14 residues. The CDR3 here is CSARVSDRTRGYTF. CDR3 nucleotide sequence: TGCAGTGCTAGAGTGTCCGACAGGACACGGGGCTACACCTTC.

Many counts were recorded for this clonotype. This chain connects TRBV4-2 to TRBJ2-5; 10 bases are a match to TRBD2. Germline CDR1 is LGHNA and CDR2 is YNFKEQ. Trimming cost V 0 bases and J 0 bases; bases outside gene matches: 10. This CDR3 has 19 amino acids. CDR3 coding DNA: TGTGCCAGCAGCCAAGATCCCGCTAGCGGGGGCGATTACCAAGAGACCCAGTACTTC. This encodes CASSQDPASGGDYQETQYF.

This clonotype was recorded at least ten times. Written as DNA, the CDR3 is TGTGCCACCAGTCGGTCCGGGACGGCGAACACCGGGGAGCTGTTTTTT. Residues: CATSRSGTANTGELFF. The chain recombines TRBV24-1 with TRBJ2-2; TRBD1 or TRBD2 may be the D gene (5 bases each). CDR1 KGHDR and CDR2 SFDVKD come from the germline V gene. V was cut by 6 bases and J by 0 bases, with 13 bases left in between. This CDR3 comprises 16 residues.

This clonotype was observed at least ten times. CDR3 sequence: CASSVAVAGSYNEQFF. DNA for the CDR3: TGTGCCAGCAGCGTAGCTGTGGCAGGGTCCTACAATGAGCAGTTCTTC. This chain joins TRBV9 and TRBJ2-1, with D possibly matching TRBD1 (5 bases). The germline gives CDR1 SGDLS, CDR2 YYNGEE. There are 16 residues in the CDR3. V lost 0 bases to trimming and J lost 1 base, with 11 bases between them.

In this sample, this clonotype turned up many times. This CDR3 is CASSHDPGGGRDEQFF. The DNA of the CDR3 is TGCGCCAGCAGCCACGACCCGGGGGGGGGCAGGGATGAGCAGTTCTTC. This rearrangement joins TRBV4-1 to TRBJ2-1; 8 positions match TRBD2. V lost 3 bases to trimming and J lost 8 bases; unmatched junction nucleotides: 12. The CDR3 has 16 residues. From germline, CDR1 is MGHRA and CDR2 YSYEKL.

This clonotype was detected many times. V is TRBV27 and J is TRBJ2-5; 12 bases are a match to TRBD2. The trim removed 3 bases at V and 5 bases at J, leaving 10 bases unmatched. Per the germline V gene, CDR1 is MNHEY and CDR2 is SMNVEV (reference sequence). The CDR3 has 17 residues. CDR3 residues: CASSFLASGGAWETQYF. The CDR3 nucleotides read TGTGCCAGCAGTTTTTTGGCTAGCGGGGGGGCATGGGAGACCCAGTACTTC.

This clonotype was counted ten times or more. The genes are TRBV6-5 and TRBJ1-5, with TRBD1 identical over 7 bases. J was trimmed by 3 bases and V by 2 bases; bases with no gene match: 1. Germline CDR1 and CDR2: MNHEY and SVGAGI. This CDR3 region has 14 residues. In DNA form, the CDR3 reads TGTGCCAGCAGTTACGACAGGGTCAATCAGCCCCAGCATTTT. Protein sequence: CASSYDRVNQPQHF.

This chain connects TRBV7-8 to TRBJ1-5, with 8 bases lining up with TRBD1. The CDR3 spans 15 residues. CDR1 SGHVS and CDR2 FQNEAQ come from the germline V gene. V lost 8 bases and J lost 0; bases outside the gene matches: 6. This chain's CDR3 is CASHAGTGSNQPQHF. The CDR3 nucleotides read TGTGCCAGCCACGCCGGGACAGGTAGCAATCAGCCCCAGCATTTT.